A selection of T cell receptor beta chains follows, all from one sample in a study of CD8 T cells in ankylosing spondylitis. TCRdb used MiXCR to reprocess the 5' RACE reads, holding one entry per CDR3 protein. The table has roughly 97,000 distinct CDR3 sequences, about 8.6% seen once. The sample consisted of blood, either unsorted or a sorted T cell fraction (not recorded which). Receptor source: a male donor with ankylosing spondylitis or in good health (not recorded which). The CDR3 runs from the conserved cysteine through the conserved F or W. The D gene is left open where the match is weak. The size of a clone is reported for some rows only, either as once, few or many, or as a class for expanded clones.

>many|TRBJ2-2|NA|TRBV5-1
TGCGCCAGCTACCGTAGGGCCGGGGAGCTGTTTTTT
CASYRRAGELFF
>many|TRBJ2-7|TRBD1|TRBV7-2
TGTGCCAGCAGCTTAGGGACAGGAGCCTACGAGCAGTACTTC
CASSLGTGAYEQYF
>many|TRBJ2-1|NA|TRBV9
TGTGCCAGCAGCGTAGTGGGTGAGCAGTTCTTC
CASSVVGEQFF
>many|TRBJ1-4|NA|TRBV5-1
TGCGCCAGCAGCTTGTCGGTTGAGGAAAAACTGTTTTTT
CASSLSVEEKLFF
>many|TRBJ1-1|NA|TRBV10-1
TGCGCCAGCAGTGAAGGGTTGGACACTGAAGCTTTCTTT
CASSEGLDTEAFF
>many|TRBJ2-6|NA|TRBV5-6
TGTGCCAGCAGCTTGGCTGTCTCTGGGGCCAACGTCCTGACTTTC
CASSLAVSGANVLTF
>many|TRBJ1-4|TRBD1|TRBV15
TGTGCCACCAGCAGGAGAGACAGGGGTAACGAAAAACTGTTTTTT
CATSRRDRGNEKLFF
>few|TRBJ1-1|TRBD1|TRBV19
TGTGCCAGTAGTCTCATGCCGGGGACAGACGGTGAAGCTTTCTTT
CASSLMPGTDGEAFF
>NA|TRBJ1-1|NA|TRBV6-1
TGTGCCAGCAGTGAAGTATTGGCAGGCGAAGCTTTCTTT
CASSEVLAGEAFF
>many|TRBJ2-3|TRBD2|TRBV20-1
TGCAGTGCTACCCCCACCGGACTAGCGGGGGCAGATACGCAGTATTTT
CSATPTGLAGADTQYF
>many|TRBJ2-3|NA|TRBV9
TGTGCCAGCAGCGTAGGACCCACAGATACGCAGTATTTT
CASSVGPTDTQYF
>many|TRBJ2-1|TRBD2|TRBV7-2
TGTGCCAGCAGCTTAACCCTAGCGGGGGGGCCTAACAATGAGCAGTTCTTC
CASSLTLAGGPNNEQFF
>many|TRBJ2-3|TRBD1|TRBV12-3/TRBV12-4
TGTGCCAGCAGTGAACAGGGGTATACGCAGTATTTT
CASSEQGYTQYF
>many|TRBJ1-5|TRBD1|TRBV7-8
TGTGCCAGCAGCTTAGCAGGACAGGGGGGCTTTAGCAATCAGCCCCAGCATTTT
CASSLAGQGGFSNQPQHF
>many|TRBJ2-1|TRBD2|TRBV2
TGTGCCACCCATTGGGGGACTAGGGGGTCGGGTGAGCAGTTCTTC
CATHWGTRGSGEQFF
>many|TRBJ2-5|TRBD1|TRBV7-2
TGTGCCAGCAGCTTATGGCAGGGGGCGAGAGAGACCCAGTACTTC
CASSLWQGARETQYF
>many|TRBJ2-1|TRBD2|TRBV5-1
TGCGCCAGCAGCTTGACCGGGGACTACTCTGCGTTCTTC
CASSLTGDYSAFF
>many|TRBJ2-3|NA|TRBV7-8
TGTGCCAGCAGACGGGGGTGGACAGATACGCAGTATTTT
CASRRGWTDTQYF
>many|TRBJ1-1|NA|TRBV7-9
TGTGCCAGCAGCTTTGAGGGTAAGGGCACTGAAGCTTTCTTT
CASSFEGKGTEAFF
>many|TRBJ2-7|NA|TRBV20-1
TGCAGTGCAACCCGGGACCGCGGAGTCTACGAGCAGTACTTC
CSATRDRGVYEQYF
>many|TRBJ2-1|NA|TRBV9
TGTGCCAGCAGCGTAACGGGGCCCTACAATGAGCAGTTCTTC
CASSVTGPYNEQFF
>many|TRBJ2-7|TRBD1|TRBV6-1
TGTGCCAGCAGCCGACTCGACAGGGAAATTTACGAGCAGTACTTC
CASSRLDREIYEQYF
>many|TRBJ2-5|TRBD1|TRBV20-1
TGCAGTGCTAGAGATGCGAGACAGGGGTTGGAGACCCAGTACTTC
CSARDARQGLETQYF
>NA|TRBJ2-1|NA|TRBV12-3/TRBV12-4
TGTGCCAGCAGCCTCAGCGGGCTGACCTACAATGAGCAGTTCTTC
CASSLSGLTYNEQFF